The following is a T cell receptor (beta chain) sequence with its context. A single record per CDR3 protein comes from TCRdb applying MiXCR to the 5' RACE reads. The table has about 350,000 distinct CDR3 sequences, roughly 13% seen once. Germline V gene lookup returns CDR1 SGHRS and CDR2 YFSETQ. The CDR3 totals 16 residues. Unmatched junction bases numbered 6, after V lost 3 bases and J lost 6 bases. The record originates from a study of T-cell memory formation after mild COVID-19. The chain employs TRBV5-1 and TRBJ2-2; 12 nucleotides match TRBD1. The origin of this receptor is a man between 18 and 35 years old who had mild COVID-19 (a few samples of this study predate the infection). Cell type and time point are not known. The material sequenced was PBMCs or a T cell subset sorted from them (not recorded which). CDR3: CASSWGTGGAPGELFF. Here the CDR3 DNA reads TGCGCCAGCAGCTGGGGGACAGGGGGCGCCCCCGGGGAGCTGTTTTTT.